Following are 9 T cell receptor beta chains from one sample sequenced in a study of blood T cell repertoires in COVID-19. Some clones are missing from TCRdb's copy, which holds only in-frame ones; the method was immunoSEQ multiplex PCR. Of about 210,000 clones in the sample, 70% to 85% were seen once. Sequencing used peripheral blood. The source is a man aged 35 to 55 who had recovered from COVID-19.

The chain carries TRBV30 and TRBJ1-1; maybe TRBD1 (5 bases). V gave up 3 bases and J gave up 6 bases, with 14 bases separating them. This CDR3 contains 13 residues. Germline-derived CDR1 and CDR2 are GTSNPN and SVGIG (reference sequence). CDR3 coding DNA: TGTGCCTGGAGCCTGGGGGGGTACCCTGAAGCTTTCTTT. Protein product: CAWSLGGYPEAFF.

The chain joins TRBV27 to TRBJ1-4; D is perhaps TRBD1 (6 bases). The length of the CDR3 is 15 residues. Trimming cost V 1 base and J 8 bases, with 14 bases left between them. Germline V gene lookup returns CDR1 MNHEY and CDR2 SMNVEV (reference sequence). The CDR3 protein is CASSLLGGRGEKLFF. The CDR3 DNA reads as TGTGCCAGCAGTTTATTAGGCGGAAGGGGGGAAAAACTGTTTTTT.

This chain links TRBV7-9 with TRBJ1-3; 7 bases agree with TRBD1. The CDR3 runs to 14 residues. J gave up 0 bases and V 4 bases, and 0 bases lay outside the gene matches. The germline gives CDR1 SEHNR, CDR2 FQNEAQ (reference sequence). CDR3 protein: CASSYRGSGNTIYF. CDR3 DNA: TGTGCCAGCAGCTACAGGGGCTCTGGAAACACCATATATTTT.

The J gene is TRBJ2-1, the V gene TRBV4-1; D is possibly TRBD2 (5 bases). The length of the CDR3 is 16 residues. Trimming took 5 bases from V and 4 from J, leaving 18 bases between them. CDR1 and CDR2 from the germline V gene are MGHRA and YSYEKL. The CDR3 is CASSSQTAGRYNEQFF. CDR3 nucleotide sequence: TGCGCCAGCAGCTCCCAGACGGCGGGTAGGTACAATGAGCAGTTCTTC.

The chain carries TRBV6-2 or TRBV6-3 and TRBJ1-1; D remains ambiguous. Germline V gives CDR1 MNHEY, CDR2 SVGEGT. The CDR3 consists of 14 residues. Trimming pared 3 bases from V and 4 bases from J, leaving 12 bases between. The CDR3 here is CASSYSHEGTEAFF. Here the CDR3 DNA reads TGTGCCAGCAGTTATTCCCACGAGGGCACTGAAGCTTTCTTT.

CDR3 sequence: CASSLRDRGYEQYF. In DNA form, the CDR3 reads TGTGCCAGCAGCCTCCGGGACAGGGGCTACGAGCAGTACTTC. The chain has TRBV13 and TRBJ2-7; 10 bases align to TRBD1. Germline CDR1 reads PRHDT; CDR2 reads FYEKMQ (reference sequence). This CDR3 spans 14 amino acids. V gave up 5 bases and J gave up 3 bases; unmatched junction bases: 4.

This clone was recorded once. The rearrangement uses TRBV6-5 and TRBJ1-4; no firm D call. The CDR3 runs 14 residues. Germline V gene sequence: CDR1 MNHEY, CDR2 SVGAGI. Trimming shortened V by 6 bases and J by 6 bases, and 14 bases separated the two germline ends. The CDR3 nucleotides are TGTGCCAGCAGCCTCAGAGGACTCCATGAAAAACTGTTTTTT. It translates to CASSLRGLHEKLFF.

V is TRBV9 and J is TRBJ2-3; D possibly corresponds to TRBD2 (7 bases). The CDR3 length is 15 residues. V was pared by 0 bases and J by 2 bases, with 10 bases between. The germline CDR1 and CDR2 sequences are SGDLS and YYNGEE. The chain's CDR3 is CASSVDGGATDTQYF. For the CDR3, the DNA is TGTGCCAGCAGCGTAGATGGGGGGGCCACAGATACGCAGTATTTT.

J is TRBJ2-4 and V is TRBV20-1; D is unresolved. The CDR3 covers 11 residues. Trimming stripped 3 bases from V and 8 bases from J, with 8 bases between. CDR1 and CDR2 (germline): DFQATT, SNEGSKA (reference sequence). The DNA of the CDR3 is TGCAGTGCTAGCGGAGAGGACATTCAGTACTTC. The encoded protein is CSASGEDIQYF.